This T cell receptor (beta chain) came from a study of CD8+CD57+ T cells in acquired aplastic anemia. Overall study context: When averaged, DNA from sorted CD4+ and CD8+ cells came to 3.2 ug.

In this sample, this clonotype turned up a few times. With 5 bases removed from V and 10 bases from J, the gap between germline ends came to 9 bases. This CDR3 contains 11 residues. Researchers used genomic DNA as the template to profile TCR beta VDJ and CDR3. TCRdb redid the calling of the reads with MiXCR, one entry per CDR3 protein. The sample lists fewer than 200,000 distinct CDR3 sequences; 55% to 70% were seen once. The source is a human donor in good health. The rearrangement links TRBV12-3 or TRBV12-4 to TRBJ2-1; tentative D call: TRBD2 (5 bases). Specimen: sorted CD4+, CD8+, or CD8+CD57+ T cells (not recorded which) from PBMCs. DNA of the CDR3: TGTGCCAGCAGTCCGAGGGAAGAGCAGTTCTTC. Amino acid sequence: CASSPREEQFF.